A selection of T cell receptor beta chains follows, all from one sample in a study of metastatic and nonmetastatic thyroid tumors. With MiXCR, TCRdb reprocessed the PCR reads. Here the sample spans around 34,000 clones, around 20% being singletons. Sequencing was carried out using blood. The receptors were sampled from a female donor with papillary thyroid cancer or a benign thyroid nodule (not recorded which). Some clones in this sample may be carry-over from other donors' samples. CDR3s leave out the opening cysteine and the closing phenylalanine or tryptophan. D genes are given only for firm matches.

-	TRBV12-3/TRBV12-4	TRBJ1-6	ASSYSIWGGSPLH
TRBD1	TRBV6-1	TRBJ2-2	ASSPGTGRTGELF
TRBD1	TRBV11-3	TRBJ2-7	ASSSLRTGGEYEQY
TRBD2	TRBV7-8	TRBJ2-5	ASSSRLAGGSQETQY
-	TRBV12-3/TRBV12-4	TRBJ2-3	ASSLPRRMSSTDTQY
-	TRBV11-3	TRBJ1-1	ASSLGAGNTEAF
TRBD2	TRBV6-1	TRBJ2-1	ASSGKGGSSYNEQF
TRBD1	TRBV27	TRBJ1-6	ASSWDRRDSPLH
-	TRBV5-1	TRBJ1-6	ASSPKGLDSSYNSPLH
-	TRBV2	TRBJ2-1	ASTSMGSSYNEQF
-	TRBV3-1	TRBJ2-1	ASSDALSIDEQF
TRBD1	TRBV19	TRBJ1-6	ASSIEGQGERPLH
TRBD1	TRBV6-4	TRBJ2-3	ASSTTGTVTDTQY
-	TRBV6-1	TRBJ1-1	AITSGIGGSTEAF
-	TRBV20-1	TRBJ2-7	SATSGGPYEQY
-	TRBV28	TRBJ1-2	VSRVSFGVPGYT
-	TRBV19	TRBJ2-7	ASRRGPSYEQY
-	TRBV2	TRBJ1-4	VPGRKGKFEKLF
TRBD2	TRBV6-5	TRBJ2-1	ASSYELLSAGGPGEQF
-	TRBV19	TRBJ2-7	ASSIGLGGTSYEQY
TRBD1	TRBV5-1	TRBJ2-7	ASSSRTGTVGEQY
TRBD2	TRBV2	TRBJ2-7	ASSEEDLAGGHSYYEQY
TRBD1	TRBV28	TRBJ1-1	ASSPRQGMNTEAF
TRBD1	TRBV28	TRBJ2-5	ASSPTLQGKEETQY
TRBD1	TRBV28	TRBJ1-5	ASRPDRGQQHSNQPQH
-	TRBV6-1	TRBJ1-6	ASSEGGRYSPLH
TRBD2	TRBV5-1	TRBJ2-7	ASRLGLAGVYEQY
TRBD1	TRBV12-3/TRBV12-4	TRBJ2-7	ASTNQDRGREQY
TRBD1	TRBV7-3	TRBJ2-2	ASSPGQGAGELF
-	TRBV5-1	TRBJ1-4	ASSSGERGEKLF
-	TRBV6-1	TRBJ2-7	ASKADYEQY
TRBD1	TRBV20-1	TRBJ1-5	SARQGAEVEPQH
-	TRBV11-2	TRBJ2-5	ASSLMTQSETQY
-	TRBV6-1	TRBJ2-1	ASTRSGASSYNEQF
-	TRBV5-6	TRBJ2-4	ASSKQLAKNIQY
-	TRBV5-4	TRBJ1-4	ASSPTRGSGEKLF
-	TRBV6-2/TRBV6-3	TRBJ2-7	ASSPRTASYEQY
-	TRBV7-9	TRBJ2-6	ASSQMTERGANVLT
-	TRBV27	TRBJ1-6	AASPTYNSPLH
-	TRBV20-1	TRBJ1-5	SVTVGNQPQH
TRBD1	TRBV25-1	TRBJ1-6	ASSESPGQGFYNSPLH
-	TRBV12-5	TRBJ2-3	ASGTGLDTQY
-	TRBV7-3	TRBJ2-3	ASSRDGGGTDTQY
-	TRBV6-2/TRBV6-3	TRBJ2-5	ASTKGGGTLYEAMKY
-	TRBV20-1	TRBJ2-5	SDTDKETQY
-	TRBV6-1	TRBJ1-2	ASSEFGYDWVYGYT
-	TRBV6-6	TRBJ1-1	ASSYSRGTEAF
TRBD1	TRBV4-1	TRBJ2-7	ASSHPQGADQY
-	TRBV12-3/TRBV12-4	TRBJ2-1	ASRRTVSEQF
-	TRBV28	TRBJ1-6	ASSPGHPNSPLH
-	TRBV10-3	TRBJ2-1	AIRSAGPEQF
-	TRBV20-1	TRBJ2-5	SAPGPVQETQY
-	TRBV28	TRBJ1-2	ASSLGSTGLGGYT
TRBD1	TRBV12-3/TRBV12-4	TRBJ1-5	ASSPTGQGNHQPQH
TRBD1	TRBV5-1	TRBJ1-1	ASSHGQGGTEAF